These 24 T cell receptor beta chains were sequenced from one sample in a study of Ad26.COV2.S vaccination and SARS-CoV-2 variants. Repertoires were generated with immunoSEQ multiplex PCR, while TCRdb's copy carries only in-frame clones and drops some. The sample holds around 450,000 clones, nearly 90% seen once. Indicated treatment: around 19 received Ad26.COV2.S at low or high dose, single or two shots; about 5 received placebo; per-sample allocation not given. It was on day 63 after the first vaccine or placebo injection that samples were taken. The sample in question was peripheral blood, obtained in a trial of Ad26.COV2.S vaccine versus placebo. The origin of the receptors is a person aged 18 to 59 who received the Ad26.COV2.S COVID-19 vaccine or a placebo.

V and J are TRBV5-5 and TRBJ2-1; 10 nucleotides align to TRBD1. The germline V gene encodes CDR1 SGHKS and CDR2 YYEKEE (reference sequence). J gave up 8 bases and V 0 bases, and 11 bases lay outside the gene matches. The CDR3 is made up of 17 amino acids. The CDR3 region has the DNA TGTGCCAGCAGCTTGGGGCGTTTGGACAGGGGGTGGGATGAGCAGTTCTTC. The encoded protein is CASSLGRLDRGWDEQFF.

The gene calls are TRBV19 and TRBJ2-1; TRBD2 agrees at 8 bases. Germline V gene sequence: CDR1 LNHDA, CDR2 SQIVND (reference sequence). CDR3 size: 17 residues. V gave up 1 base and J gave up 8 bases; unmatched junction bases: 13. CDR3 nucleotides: TGTGCCAGTAGTATAGGGTCCGGGACTAGTTCGCTCGATGAGCAGTTCTTC. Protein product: CASSIGSGTSSLDEQFF.

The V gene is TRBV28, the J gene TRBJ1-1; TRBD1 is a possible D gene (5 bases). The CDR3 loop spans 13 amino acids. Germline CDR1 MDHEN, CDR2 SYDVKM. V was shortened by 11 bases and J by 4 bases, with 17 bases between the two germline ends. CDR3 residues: CACVVAGSTEAFF. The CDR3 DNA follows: TGTGCCTGCGTAGTCGCAGGGTCCACTGAAGCTTTCTTT.

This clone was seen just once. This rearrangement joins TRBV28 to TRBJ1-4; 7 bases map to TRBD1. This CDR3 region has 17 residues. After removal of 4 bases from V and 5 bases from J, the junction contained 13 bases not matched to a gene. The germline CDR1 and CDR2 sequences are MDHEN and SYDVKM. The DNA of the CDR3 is TGTGCCAGCAGTTCAGCGGGCCAGGGGGTGGCGAATGAAAAACTGTTTTTT. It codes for CASSSAGQGVANEKLFF.

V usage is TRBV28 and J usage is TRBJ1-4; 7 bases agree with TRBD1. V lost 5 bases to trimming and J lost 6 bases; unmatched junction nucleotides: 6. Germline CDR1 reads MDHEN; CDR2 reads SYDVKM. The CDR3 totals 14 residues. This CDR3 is CASSMTGSDEKLFF. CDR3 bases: TGTGCCAGCAGTATGACAGGGAGTGATGAAAAACTGTTTTTT.

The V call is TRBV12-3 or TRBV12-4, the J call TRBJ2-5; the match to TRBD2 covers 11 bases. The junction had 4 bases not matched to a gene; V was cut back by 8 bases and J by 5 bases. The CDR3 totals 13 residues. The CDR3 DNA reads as TGTGCCAGCCGAATAGCGGGAGGGGAGACCCAGTACTTC. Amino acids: CASRIAGGETQYF.

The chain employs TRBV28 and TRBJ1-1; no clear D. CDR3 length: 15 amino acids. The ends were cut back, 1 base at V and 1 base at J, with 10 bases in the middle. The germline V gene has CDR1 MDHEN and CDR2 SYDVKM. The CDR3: CASSLFGQSNTEAFF. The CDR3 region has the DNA TGTGCCAGCAGTTTATTTGGTCAGTCGAACACTGAAGCTTTCTTT.

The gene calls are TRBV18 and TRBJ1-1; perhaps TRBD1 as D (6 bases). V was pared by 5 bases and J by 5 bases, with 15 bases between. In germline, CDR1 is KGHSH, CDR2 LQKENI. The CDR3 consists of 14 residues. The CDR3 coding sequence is TGTGCCAGCTCAGTGCGGCAGGGGCAAACTGAAGCTTTCTTT. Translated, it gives CASSVRQGQTEAFF.

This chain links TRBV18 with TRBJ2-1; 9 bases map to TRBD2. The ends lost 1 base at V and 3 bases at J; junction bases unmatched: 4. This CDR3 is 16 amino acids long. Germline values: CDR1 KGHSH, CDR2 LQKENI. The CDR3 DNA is TGTGCCAGCTCACCACGGCTAGCGGGGATCTACAATGAGCAGTTCTTC. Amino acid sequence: CASSPRLAGIYNEQFF.

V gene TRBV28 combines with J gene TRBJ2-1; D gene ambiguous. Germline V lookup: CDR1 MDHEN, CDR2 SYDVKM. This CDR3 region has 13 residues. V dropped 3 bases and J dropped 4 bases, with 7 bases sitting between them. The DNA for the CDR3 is TGTGCCAGCAGTTTCCGACCGTACAATGAGCAGTTCTTC. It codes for CASSFRPYNEQFF.

The CDR3: CASSPGTAGGMGEQYF. Here the CDR3 DNA reads TGTGCCAGCAGTCCCGGGACGGCTGGAGGGATGGGCGAGCAGTACTTC. V usage is TRBV28 and J usage is TRBJ2-7; D perhaps matches TRBD2 (6 bases). V was clipped by 5 bases and J by 6 bases, with 23 bases between them. The CDR3 covers 16 residues. The germline gives CDR1 MDHEN, CDR2 SYDVKM.

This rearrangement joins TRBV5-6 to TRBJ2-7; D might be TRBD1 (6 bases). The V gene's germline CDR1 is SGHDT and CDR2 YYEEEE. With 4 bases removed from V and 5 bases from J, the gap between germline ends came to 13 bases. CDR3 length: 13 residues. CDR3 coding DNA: TGTGCCAGCAGCACCGCCGACAGGAACGAGCAGTACTTC. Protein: CASSTADRNEQYF.

The chain's CDR3 is CASSKSYYGYTF. CDR3 nucleotides: TGTGCCAGTAGTAAAAGTTACTATGGCTACACCTTC. V gene TRBV19 combines with J gene TRBJ1-2; no clear D gene. Germline CDR1 reads LNHDA; CDR2 reads SQIVND (reference sequence). This CDR3 has 12 amino acids. V lost 4 bases and J lost 3, with 6 bases in between.

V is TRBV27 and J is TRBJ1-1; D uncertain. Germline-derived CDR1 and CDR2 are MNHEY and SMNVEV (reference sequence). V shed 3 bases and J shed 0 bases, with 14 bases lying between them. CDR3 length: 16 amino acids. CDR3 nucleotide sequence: TGTGCCAGCAGTTTTAGCGGAGCCTACATGAACACTGAAGCTTTCTTT. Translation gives CASSFSGAYMNTEAFF.

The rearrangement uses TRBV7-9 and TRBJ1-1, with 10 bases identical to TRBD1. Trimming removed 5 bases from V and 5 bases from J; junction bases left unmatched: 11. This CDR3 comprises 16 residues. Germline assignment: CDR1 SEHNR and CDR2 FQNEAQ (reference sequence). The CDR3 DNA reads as TGTGCCAGCAGCACCCGGACAGGGGGAGGGTTTACTGAAGCTTTCTTT. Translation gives CASSTRTGGGFTEAFF.

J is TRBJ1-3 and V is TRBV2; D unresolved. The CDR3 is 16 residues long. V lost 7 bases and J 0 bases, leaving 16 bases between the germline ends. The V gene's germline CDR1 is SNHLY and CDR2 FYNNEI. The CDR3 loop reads CASKYGSSASGNTIYF. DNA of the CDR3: TGTGCCAGCAAGTATGGCAGTTCAGCCTCTGGAAACACCATATATTTT.

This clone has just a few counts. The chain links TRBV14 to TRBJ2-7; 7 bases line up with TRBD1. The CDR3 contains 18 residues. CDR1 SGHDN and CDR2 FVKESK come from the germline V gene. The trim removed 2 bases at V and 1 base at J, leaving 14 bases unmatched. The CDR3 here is CASSQFGPGTVKSYEQYF. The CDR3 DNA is TGTGCCAGCAGCCAATTCGGTCCCGGGACAGTTAAATCCTACGAGCAGTACTTC.

As DNA, the CDR3 is TGTGCCAGCAGTCACCTCCTCGACGGAAGCACAGATACGCAGTATTTT. This encodes CASSHLLDGSTDTQYF. The chain combines TRBV14 with TRBJ2-3; D uncertain. The germline gives CDR1 SGHDN, CDR2 FVKESK. This CDR3 is 16 amino acids long. Trimming pared 6 bases from V and 0 bases from J, leaving 16 bases between.

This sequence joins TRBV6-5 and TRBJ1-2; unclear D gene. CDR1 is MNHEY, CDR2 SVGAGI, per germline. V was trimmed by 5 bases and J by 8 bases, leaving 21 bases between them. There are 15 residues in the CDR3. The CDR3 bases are TGTGCCAGCAGTCCCTCGAACGATAGACGGGTAGGCTACACCTTC. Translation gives CASSPSNDRRVGYTF.

This CDR3 reads CASRPGAWGRWDQDTQYF. The CDR3 bases are TGTGCCAGCAGACCAGGGGCATGGGGGAGATGGGACCAAGATACGCAGTATTTT. This rearrangement joins TRBV25-1 to TRBJ2-3; D may be TRBD1 (6 bases). Germline assignment: CDR1 MGHDK and CDR2 SYGVNS. This CDR3 has 18 amino acids. Trimming shortened V by 6 bases and J by 5 bases, and 27 bases separated the two germline ends.

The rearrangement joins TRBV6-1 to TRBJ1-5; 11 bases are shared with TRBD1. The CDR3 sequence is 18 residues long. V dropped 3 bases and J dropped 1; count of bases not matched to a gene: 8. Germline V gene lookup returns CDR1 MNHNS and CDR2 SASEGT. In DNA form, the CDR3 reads TGTGCCAGCAGTGAGAGGTGGTGGGACAGGGGGAGCAATCAGCCCCAGCATTTT. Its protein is CASSERWWDRGSNQPQHF.

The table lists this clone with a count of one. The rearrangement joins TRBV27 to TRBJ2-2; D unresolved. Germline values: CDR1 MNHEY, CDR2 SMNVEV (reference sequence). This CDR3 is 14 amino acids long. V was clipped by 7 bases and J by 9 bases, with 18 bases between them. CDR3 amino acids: CASKSLGTRWELFF. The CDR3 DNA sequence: TGTGCCAGCAAATCCCTTGGCACCCGGTGGGAGCTGTTTTTT.

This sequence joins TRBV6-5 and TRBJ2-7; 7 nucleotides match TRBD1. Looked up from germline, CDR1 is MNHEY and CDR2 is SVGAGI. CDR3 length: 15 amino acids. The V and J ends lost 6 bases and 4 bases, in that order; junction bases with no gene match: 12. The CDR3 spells CASSQDRAGVYEQYF. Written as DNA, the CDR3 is TGTGCCAGCAGCCAAGACAGGGCCGGGGTATACGAGCAGTACTTC.

The CDR3 is CASSQEGGAAKPQHF. The CDR3, as DNA: TGCGCCAGCAGCCAAGAGGGGGGGGCGGCCAAGCCCCAGCATTTT. The chain links TRBV4-1 to TRBJ1-5, with D perhaps TRBD1 (6 bases). V dropped 0 bases and J dropped 8 bases, with 14 bases sitting between them. Germline V gives CDR1 MGHRA, CDR2 YSYEKL. CDR3 length equals 15 residues.